This T cell receptor (beta chain) was captured by sequencing in a study of technical replicates of blood from a handful of donors. Measured with immunoSEQ multiplex PCR; TCRdb has only the in-frame clones, and not every one. In the table there are some 60,000 clones, over 85% of which are singletons. The CDR3 runs to 14 residues. Per the germline V gene, CDR1 is MNHEY and CDR2 is SVGAGI. V lost 6 bases and J 4 bases, leaving 13 bases between the germline ends. The V and J genes are TRBV6-5 and TRBJ2-4; tentative D call: TRBD2 (5 bases). The receptor's source is a human donor in good health. Some clones in this sample may be carry-over from other donors' samples. The sample comprised PBMCs. The CDR3: CASRDGNIKNIQYF. The CDR3 nucleotides read TGTGCCAGCAGGGACGGGAACATAAAAAACATTCAGTACTTC.